This TCR beta chain was observed in a study of PD-1 blockade in classical Hodgkin lymphoma. There was relapse after autologous stem cell transplantation in every patient, and there was variation in brentuximab vedotin exposure. As for this clone: Its cognate antigen is unknown.

The table came from immunoSEQ multiplex PCR; TCRdb's copy has only in-frame clones and leaves some out. The sample includes 60,000 to 65,000 clones, about 91% seen only once; the top ten take around 13%. Whole-study findings and limits: Undefined causes, possibly disease activity or prior therapy, underlie the repertoire differences.

The receptor's source is a human donor with classical Hodgkin lymphoma. The sample here was peripheral blood mononuclear cells (PBMCs), taken at baseline.

The CDR3 bases are TGTGCCAGCAGCTTAAGATCCGGGACAGGGAGTCCCTACGAGCAGTACTTC. This translates into CASSLRSGTGSPYEQYF. The chain employs TRBV7-8 and TRBJ2-7, with 9 bases identical to TRBD1. Germline trimming cut 2 bases from V and 2 bases from J; bases unmatched to any gene: 10. CDR3 length: 17 residues. Germline V gene data show CDR1 as SGHVS and CDR2 as FQNEAQ.